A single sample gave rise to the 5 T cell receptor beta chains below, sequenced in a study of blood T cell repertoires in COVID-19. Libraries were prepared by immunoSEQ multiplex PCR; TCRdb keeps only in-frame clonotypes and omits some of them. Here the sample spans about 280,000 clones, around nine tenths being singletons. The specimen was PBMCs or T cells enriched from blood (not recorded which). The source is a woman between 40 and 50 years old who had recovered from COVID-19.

Here the CDR3 reads CASSPMEGANYGYTF. CDR3 DNA sequence: TGTGCCAGCAGCCCCATGGAGGGTGCTAACTATGGCTACACCTTC. The chain links TRBV7-2 to TRBJ1-2, with unresolved D. Germline V lookup: CDR1 SGHTA, CDR2 FQGNSA. The CDR3 has 15 amino acids. The germline V and J ends were trimmed by 5 bases and 0 bases, with 13 bases remaining between them.

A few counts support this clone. For the CDR3, the DNA is TGCAGCGCCGGAGACAGGGCTAATGGCTACACCTTC. This sequence encodes CSAGDRANGYTF. The chain has TRBV29-1 and TRBJ1-2, with TRBD1 matching over 7 bases. The CDR3 is 12 amino acids. Per germline, CDR1 SQVTM and CDR2 ANQGSEA. The J segment lost 6 bases and the V segment lost 7 bases, leaving 8 bases of the junction unmatched.

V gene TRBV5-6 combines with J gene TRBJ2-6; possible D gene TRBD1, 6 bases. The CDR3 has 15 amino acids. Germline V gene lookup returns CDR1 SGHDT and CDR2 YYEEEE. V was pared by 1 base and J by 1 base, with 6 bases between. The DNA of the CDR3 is TGTGCCAGCAGCTTGACAGGGTCTGGGGCCAACGTCCTGACTTTC. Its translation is CASSLTGSGANVLTF.

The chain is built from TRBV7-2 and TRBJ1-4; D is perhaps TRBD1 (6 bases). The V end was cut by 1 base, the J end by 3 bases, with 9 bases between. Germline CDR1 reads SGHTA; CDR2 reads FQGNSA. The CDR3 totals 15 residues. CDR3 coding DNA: TGTGCCAGCAGCTTAGACGGGACATCTAATGAAAAACTGTTTTTT. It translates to CASSLDGTSNEKLFF.

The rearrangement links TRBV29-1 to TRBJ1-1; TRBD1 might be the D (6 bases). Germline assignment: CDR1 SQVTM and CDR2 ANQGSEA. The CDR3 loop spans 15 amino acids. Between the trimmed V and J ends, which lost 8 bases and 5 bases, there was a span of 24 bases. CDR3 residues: CSPLPPPGERTEAFF. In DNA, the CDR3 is TGCAGCCCCTTACCCCCGCCAGGGGAGCGGACTGAAGCTTTCTTT.